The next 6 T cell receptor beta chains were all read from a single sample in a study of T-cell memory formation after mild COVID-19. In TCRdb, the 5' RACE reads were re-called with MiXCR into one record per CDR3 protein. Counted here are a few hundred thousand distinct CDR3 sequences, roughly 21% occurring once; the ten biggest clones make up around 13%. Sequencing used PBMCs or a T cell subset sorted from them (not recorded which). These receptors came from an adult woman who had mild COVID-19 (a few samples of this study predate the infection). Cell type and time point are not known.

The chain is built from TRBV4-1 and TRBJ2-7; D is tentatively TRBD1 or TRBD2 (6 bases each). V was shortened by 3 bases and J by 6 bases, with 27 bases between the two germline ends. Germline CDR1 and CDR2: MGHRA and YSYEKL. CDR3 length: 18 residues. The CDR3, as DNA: TGCGCCAGCAGCCACGACCTAGAAACAGGGTACGGTAGCGGCGAGCAGTACTTC. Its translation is CASSHDLETGYGSGEQYF.

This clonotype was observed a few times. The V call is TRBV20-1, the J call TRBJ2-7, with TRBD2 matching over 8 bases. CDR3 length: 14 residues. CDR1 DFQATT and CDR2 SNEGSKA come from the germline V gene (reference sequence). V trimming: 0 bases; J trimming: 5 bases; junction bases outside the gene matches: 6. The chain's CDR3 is CSARDNSGGHEQYF. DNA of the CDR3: TGCAGTGCTAGAGATAACAGCGGGGGCCACGAGCAGTACTTC.

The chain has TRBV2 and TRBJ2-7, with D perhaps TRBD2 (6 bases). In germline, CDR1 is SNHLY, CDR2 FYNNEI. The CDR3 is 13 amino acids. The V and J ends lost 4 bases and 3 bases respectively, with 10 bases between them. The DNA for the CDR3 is TGTGCCAGCAGTGCAGAGGGAGGCTACGAGCAGTACTTC. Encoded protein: CASSAEGGYEQYF.

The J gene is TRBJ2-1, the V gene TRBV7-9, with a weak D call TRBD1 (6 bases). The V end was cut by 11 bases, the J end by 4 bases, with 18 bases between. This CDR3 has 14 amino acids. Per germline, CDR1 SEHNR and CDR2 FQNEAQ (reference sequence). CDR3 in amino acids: CAGLGAPHYNEQFF. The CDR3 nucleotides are TGTGCCGGCCTGGGGGCCCCTCATTACAATGAGCAGTTCTTC.

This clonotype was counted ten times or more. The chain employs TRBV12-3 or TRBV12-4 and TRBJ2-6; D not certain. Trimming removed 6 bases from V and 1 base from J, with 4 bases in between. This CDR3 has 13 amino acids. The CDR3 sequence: CASRSSGANVLTF. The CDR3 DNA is TGTGCCAGCAGAAGTTCTGGGGCCAACGTCCTGACTTTC.

DNA of the CDR3: TGTGCCAGCAGCTTCCTAGCGGGAGAGACAGATACGCAGTATTTT. Its protein product is CASSFLAGETDTQYF. The V gene is TRBV9, the J gene TRBJ2-3; TRBD2 matches 10 bases. This CDR3 has 15 residues. The V and J ends lost 4 bases and 3 bases, in that order; junction bases with no gene match: 5. Per germline, CDR1 SGDLS and CDR2 YYNGEE.